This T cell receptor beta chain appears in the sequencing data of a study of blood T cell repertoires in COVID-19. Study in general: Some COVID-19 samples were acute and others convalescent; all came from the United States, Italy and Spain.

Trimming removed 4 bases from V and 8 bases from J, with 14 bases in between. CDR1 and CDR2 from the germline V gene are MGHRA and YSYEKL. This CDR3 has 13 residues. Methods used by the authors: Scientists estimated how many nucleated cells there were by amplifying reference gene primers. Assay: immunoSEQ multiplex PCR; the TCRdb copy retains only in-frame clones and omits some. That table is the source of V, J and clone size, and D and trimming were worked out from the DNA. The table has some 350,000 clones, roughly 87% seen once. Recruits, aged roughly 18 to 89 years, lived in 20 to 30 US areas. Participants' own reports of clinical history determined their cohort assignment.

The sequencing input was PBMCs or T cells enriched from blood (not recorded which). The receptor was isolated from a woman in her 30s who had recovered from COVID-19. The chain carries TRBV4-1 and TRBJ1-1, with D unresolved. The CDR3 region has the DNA TGCGCCAGCAGCCTAGTCGTCAAAATCGAAGCTTTCTTT. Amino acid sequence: CASSLVVKIEAFF.